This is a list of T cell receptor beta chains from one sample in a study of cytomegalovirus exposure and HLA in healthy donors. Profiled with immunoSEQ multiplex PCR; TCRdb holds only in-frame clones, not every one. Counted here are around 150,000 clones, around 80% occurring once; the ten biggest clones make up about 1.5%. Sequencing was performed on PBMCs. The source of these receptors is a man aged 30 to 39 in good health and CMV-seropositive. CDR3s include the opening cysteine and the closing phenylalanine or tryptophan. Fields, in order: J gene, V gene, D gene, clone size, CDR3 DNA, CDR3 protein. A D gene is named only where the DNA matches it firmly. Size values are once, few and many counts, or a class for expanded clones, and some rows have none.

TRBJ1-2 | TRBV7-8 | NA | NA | TGTGCCAGCAGCTTACACTCAGGGAGGGATGGCTACACCTTC | CASSLHSGRDGYTF
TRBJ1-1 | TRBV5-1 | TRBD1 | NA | TGCGCCAGCAGGGAAGGACAGGGGAGCATGTACACTGAAGCTTTCTTT | CASREGQGSMYTEAFF
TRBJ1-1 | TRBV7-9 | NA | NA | TGTGCCAGCCCACATGAAGCTTTCTTT | CASPHEAFF
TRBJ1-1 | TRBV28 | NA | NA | TGTGCCAGCAGTTTCAGGGGGAACACTGAAGCTTTCTTT | CASSFRGNTEAFF
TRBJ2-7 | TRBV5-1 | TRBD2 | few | TGCGCCAGCAGCTTTGGTCTAGCGGGAGCCGCCTACGAGCAGTACTTC | CASSFGLAGAAYEQYF
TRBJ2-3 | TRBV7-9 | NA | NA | TGTGCCAGCAGCCTAGACAGTGGCACAGATACGCAGTATTTT | CASSLDSGTDTQYF
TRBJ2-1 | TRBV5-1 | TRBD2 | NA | TGCGCCAGCAGCTCCCGACTAGCGGGGGGGTACAATGAGCAGTTCTTC | CASSSRLAGGYNEQFF
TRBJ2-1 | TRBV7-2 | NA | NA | TGTGCCAGCAGCTTCTGGGGGAGGAATGAGCAGTTCTTC | CASSFWGRNEQFF
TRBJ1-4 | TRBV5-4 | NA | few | TGTGCCACCCAGCAGGGAATTGCAACTAATGAAAAACTGTTTTTT | CATQQGIATNEKLFF
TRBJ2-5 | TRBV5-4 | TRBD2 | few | TGTGCCAGCAGCCCGGGACTAGCGGGGACTCAAGGGGAGACCCAGTACTTC | CASSPGLAGTQGETQYF
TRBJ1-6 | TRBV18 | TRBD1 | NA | TGTGCCAGCTCACCGGGACAGCGCAATTCACCCCTCCACTTT | CASSPGQRNSPLHF
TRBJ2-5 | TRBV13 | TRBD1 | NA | TGTGCCAGCAGCTTAACAGGGGAGCAAGAGACCCAGTACTTC | CASSLTGEQETQYF
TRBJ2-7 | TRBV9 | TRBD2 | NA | TGTGCCAGCAGCGGAGGTAAGGGACTAGCGGGAGATTACGAGCAGTACTTC | CASSGGKGLAGDYEQYF
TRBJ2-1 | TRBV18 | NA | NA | TGTGCCAGCTCAAGGGGCGGGGTGAATGAGCAGTTCTTC | CASSRGGVNEQFF
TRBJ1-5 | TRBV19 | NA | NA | TGTGCCAGTAGCTCATTAGGGGAAGGCAATCAGCCCCAGCATTTT | CASSSLGEGNQPQHF
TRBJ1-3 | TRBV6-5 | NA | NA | TGTGCCAGCAGTTACTCGAACAGAAACAGAAACACCATATATTTT | CASSYSNRNRNTIYF
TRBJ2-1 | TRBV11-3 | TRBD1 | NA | TGTGCCAGCTCAGGGGGCTCCTACAATGAGCAGTTCTTC | CASSGGSYNEQFF
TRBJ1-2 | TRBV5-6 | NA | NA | TGTGCCAGCAGCCCCCGGGTAGGCAGGGACAATGTCTATGGCTACACCTTC | CASSPRVGRDNVYGYTF
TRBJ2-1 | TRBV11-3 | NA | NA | TGTGCCAGCAGCTTCCGACAGGTCTCCTACAATGAGCAGTTCTTC | CASSFRQVSYNEQFF
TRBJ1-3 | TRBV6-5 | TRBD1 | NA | TGTGCCAGCAGTCAACAGGGGGTTGGAAACACCATATATTTT | CASSQQGVGNTIYF
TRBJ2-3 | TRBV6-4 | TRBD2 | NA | TGTGCCAGCAGTGACTCTCCAGCGGGGGGGCCTAAAGATACGCAGTATTTT | CASSDSPAGGPKDTQYF
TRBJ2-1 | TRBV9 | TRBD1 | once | TGTGCCAGCAGCCCTCAGACAGGGCCACCTTACAATGAGCAGTTCTTC | CASSPQTGPPYNEQFF
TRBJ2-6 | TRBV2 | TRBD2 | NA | TGTGCCAGCAGTTGGGGCGGGAGGGCCTCTGGGGCCAACGTCCTGACTTTC | CASSWGGRASGANVLTF
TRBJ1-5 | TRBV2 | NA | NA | TGTGCCAGCAGTTCCCAGTCAGTCAATCAGCCCCAGCATTTT | CASSSQSVNQPQHF
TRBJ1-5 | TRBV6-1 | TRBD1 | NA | TGTGCCAGCAGTGCCTGGACAGGCAACAATCAGCCCCAGCATTTT | CASSAWTGNNQPQHF
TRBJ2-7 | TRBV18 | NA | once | TGTGCCAGCTCACCACGGGCCGGGGACTACGAGCAGTACTTC | CASSPRAGDYEQYF
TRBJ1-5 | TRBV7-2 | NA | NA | TGTGCCAGCAGCCCCTCCCTATCCAATCAGCCCCAGCATTTT | CASSPSLSNQPQHF
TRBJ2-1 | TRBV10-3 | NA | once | TGTGCCATCGGGGACAAGGCTGACAATGAGCAGTTCTTC | CAIGDKADNEQFF
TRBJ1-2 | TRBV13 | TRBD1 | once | TGTGCCAGCAGCTTGGGACAGGGGGAAGTCCATGGCTACACCTTC | CASSLGQGEVHGYTF
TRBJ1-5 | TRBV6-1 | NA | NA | TGTGCCAGCAGTGACGGGGGGGGTTCTAATCAGCCCCAGCATTTT | CASSDGGGSNQPQHF
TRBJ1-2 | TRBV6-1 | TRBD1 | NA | TGTGCCAGCAGTGAATGGGGACAGGGTCAAGGAACTTATGGCTACACCTTC | CASSEWGQGQGTYGYTF
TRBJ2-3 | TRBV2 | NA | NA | TGTGCCAGCGGTAAGGACATAGGCACAGATACGCAGTATTTT | CASGKDIGTDTQYF
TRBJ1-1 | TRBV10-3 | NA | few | TGTGCCATCAGTGAGATGGGCCAGGGCAGGAACACTGAAGCTTTCTTT | CAISEMGQGRNTEAFF
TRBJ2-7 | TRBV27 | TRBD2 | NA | TGTGCCAGCAGTTCTAGCGGATCCTATTACGAGCAGTACTTC | CASSSSGSYYEQYF
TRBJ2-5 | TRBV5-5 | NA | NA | TGTGCCAGCAGCCCGGCGGGACCCCAGTGGGAGACCCAGTACTTC | CASSPAGPQWETQYF
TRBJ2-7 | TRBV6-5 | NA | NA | TGTGCCAGCAGTAGACAGCGAGACTCCTACGAGCAGTACTTC | CASSRQRDSYEQYF
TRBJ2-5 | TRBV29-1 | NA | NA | TGCAGCGTGGCCCCAGATACAGCACAAGAGACCCAGTACTTC | CSVAPDTAQETQYF
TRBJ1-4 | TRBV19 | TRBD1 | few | TGTGCCAGTAGTATAAACCCGCTACAGGGGGGAAATGAAAAACTGTTTTTT | CASSINPLQGGNEKLFF
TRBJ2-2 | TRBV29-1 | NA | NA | TGCAGCGTTGGTGGGGCAGGTTTCGCCGGGGAGCTGTTTTTT | CSVGGAGFAGELFF
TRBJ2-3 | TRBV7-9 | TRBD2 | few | TGTGCCAGCAGCTTAATGACTAGCGTCGATACGCAGTATTTT | CASSLMTSVDTQYF
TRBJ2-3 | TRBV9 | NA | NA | TGTGCCAGCAGCCTACTAACTAGCAACACAGATACGCAGTATTTT | CASSLLTSNTDTQYF
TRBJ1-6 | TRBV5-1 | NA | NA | TGCGCCAGCAGCTTGGATCCCAGTTCACCCCTCCACTTT | CASSLDPSSPLHF
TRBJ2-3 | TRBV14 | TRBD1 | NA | TGTGCCAGCAGTCCTACCACAGGGGTTCCCACAGATACGCAGTATTTT | CASSPTTGVPTDTQYF
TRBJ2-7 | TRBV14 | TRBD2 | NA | TGTGCCAGCAGCTTGATAGCGGGAGGGCTCCCTGACGAGCAGTACTTC | CASSLIAGGLPDEQYF
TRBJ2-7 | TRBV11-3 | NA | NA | TGTGCCAGCAGCTCCCTCAGCGAGCAGTACTTC | CASSSLSEQYF
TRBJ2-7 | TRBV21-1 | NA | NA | TGTGCCAGCAGCAACTCCGGGACAGGGATCTACGAGCAGTACTTC | CASSNSGTGIYEQYF
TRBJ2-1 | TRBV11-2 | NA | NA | TGTGCCAGCAGCTCAGGCGGTCACGGGAACGGTGAGCAGTTCTTC | CASSSGGHGNGEQFF
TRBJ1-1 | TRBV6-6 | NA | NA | TGTGCCAGCAGTTACGTCTGGAACACTGAAGCTTTCTTT | CASSYVWNTEAFF
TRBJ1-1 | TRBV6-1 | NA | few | TGTGCCACTGGAGGGGCAGGGTGGAACACTGAAGCTTTCTTT | CATGGAGWNTEAFF